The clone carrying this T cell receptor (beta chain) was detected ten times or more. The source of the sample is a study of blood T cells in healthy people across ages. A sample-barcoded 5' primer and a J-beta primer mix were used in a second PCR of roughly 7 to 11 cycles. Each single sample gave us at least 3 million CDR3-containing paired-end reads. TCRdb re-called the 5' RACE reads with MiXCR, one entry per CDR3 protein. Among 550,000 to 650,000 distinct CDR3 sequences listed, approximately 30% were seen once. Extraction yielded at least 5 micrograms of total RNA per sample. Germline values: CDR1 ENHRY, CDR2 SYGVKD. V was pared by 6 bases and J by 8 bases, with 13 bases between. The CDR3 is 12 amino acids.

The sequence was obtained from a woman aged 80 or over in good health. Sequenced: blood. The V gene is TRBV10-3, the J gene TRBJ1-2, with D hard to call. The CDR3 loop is CAIRGASGGYTF. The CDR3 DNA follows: TGTGCCATCAGAGGAGCGTCGGGAGGCTACACCTTC.